The rows below give T cell receptor beta chains drawn from one sample of a study of identical twins. TCRdb redid the calling of the 5' RACE reads with MiXCR, one entry per CDR3 protein. The sample includes approximately 890,000 distinct CDR3 sequences, about 12% of them seen just once. The same specimen was also included in a second study, on yellow fever vaccine responses in identical twins.

Source material: PBMCs. The receptors stem from a woman between 18 and 29 years old in good health. Each CDR3 is given with its conserved first and last residue. The D gene is left open where the match is weak. Clone sizes are given selectively: once, few, many, or a class where the clone is expanded.

d_gene,abundance,v_gene,j_gene,CDR3nt,CDR3aa
TRBD1,.,TRBV5-1,TRBJ2-1,TGCGCCAGCAGCCTCGGGACAGGGGTTAACCATGAGCAGTTCTTC,CASSLGTGVNHEQFF
.,few,TRBV12-3/TRBV12-4,TRBJ1-1,TGTGCCAGCAGTTTGGGGGCGGCGAACGCTGAAGCTTTCTTT,CASSLGAANAEAFF
.,.,TRBV15,TRBJ2-7,TGTGCCACCAGCAGACAAGAAACACGTCTCGGCGACGAGCAGTACTTC,CATSRQETRLGDEQYF
.,many,TRBV11-2,TRBJ2-2,TGTGCCAGCAGCCCGGGTGTATTAGCGAACACCGGGGAGCTGTTTTTT,CASSPGVLANTGELFF
.,.,TRBV18,TRBJ1-1,TGTGCCAGCTCCCCAGCCGGGGGGAGCACTGAAGCTTTCTTT,CASSPAGGSTEAFF
.,few,TRBV9,TRBJ2-1,TGTGCCAGCAGCATAGGGTTGGGCTACAATGAGCAGTTCTTC,CASSIGLGYNEQFF
.,.,TRBV7-6,TRBJ2-1,TGTGCCAGCAGCTTAGAAGGTAGCGGACTTCACAATGAGCAGTTCTTC,CASSLEGSGLHNEQFF
.,few,TRBV2,TRBJ2-5,TGTGCCAGCAGTGGTGAGCCAGTTGGTGAGACCCAGTACTTC,CASSGEPVGETQYF
.,many,TRBV7-8,TRBJ2-2,TGTGCCAGCAGCCGCGGACCGTCTACCGGGGAGCTGTTTTTT,CASSRGPSTGELFF
.,.,TRBV6-2/TRBV6-3,TRBJ2-3,TGTGCCAGCAGTTACACCCTTCGGGCTTACCCAGATACGCAGTATTTT,CASSYTLRAYPDTQYF
TRBD1,.,TRBV4-1,TRBJ2-2,TGCGCCAGCAGCCGGGGGACAGGGGGCTTCACCGGGGAGCTGTTTTTT,CASSRGTGGFTGELFF
.,few,TRBV4-1,TRBJ2-3,TGCGCCAGCAGCCCGCCTCCAGGGGACCTCACAGATACGCAGTATTTT,CASSPPPGDLTDTQYF
.,few,TRBV5-6,TRBJ2-1,TGTGCCACCCCCTGGAGGGATACATCCTACAATGAGCAGTTCTTC,CATPWRDTSYNEQFF
.,.,TRBV20-1,TRBJ2-2,TGCAGTGCTCGGGGGCCCACCGGGGAGCTGTTTTTT,CSARGPTGELFF
TRBD2,few,TRBV29-1,TRBJ2-3,TGCAGCGTTGAAGGGCTAGCGGGAGTGGAAGATACGCAGTATTTT,CSVEGLAGVEDTQYF
.,few,TRBV29-1,TRBJ2-1,TGCAGCGTTGGTCCGAGCTCCTACAATGAGCAGTTCTTC,CSVGPSSYNEQFF
TRBD2,few,TRBV7-8,TRBJ2-5,TGTGCCAGCAGCCCCAGGACTAGCGGGGGGGCCTTAGAGACCCAGTACTTC,CASSPRTSGGALETQYF
.,.,TRBV27,TRBJ1-2,TGTGCCAGCAGTTCCGACCGCCACTATGGCTACACCTTC,CASSSDRHYGYTF
.,.,TRBV11-3,TRBJ2-7,TGTGCCAGCAGCTTAGACGGGAGCTCCTCCTACGAGCAGTACTTC,CASSLDGSSSYEQYF
.,many,TRBV3-1,TRBJ1-3,TGTGCCAGCAGCCCTGGACCGGGAAACACCATATATTTT,CASSPGPGNTIYF
.,many,TRBV12-3/TRBV12-4,TRBJ1-6,TGTGCCAGCAGTTTATGGGGTGATGATTCACCCCTCCACTTT,CASSLWGDDSPLHF
TRBD2,few,TRBV20-1,TRBJ2-5,TGCAGTGCTCCGCCGGGACTAGCGGGAGGGAACCAGTACTTC,CSAPPGLAGGNQYF
TRBD1,.,TRBV6-5,TRBJ2-3,TGTGCCAGCAGTTACTCCGGGACAGGCGCCCTAGATACGCAGTATTTT,CASSYSGTGALDTQYF
TRBD1,few,TRBV24-1,TRBJ2-5,TGTGCCACCAGCTCCGCAGGGGGTCGGGAGACCCAGTACTTC,CATSSAGGRETQYF
.,few,TRBV11-2,TRBJ2-3,TGTGCCAGCAGCTTCCGCCCTTTAATCACAGATACGCAGTATTTT,CASSFRPLITDTQYF
.,few,TRBV20-1,TRBJ2-2,TGCAGTGCTCAACCTATTGTGGGGGAGAACACCGGGGAGCTGTTTTTT,CSAQPIVGENTGELFF
.,few,TRBV7-3,TRBJ2-2,TGTGCCAGCAGCTTAACCGGGGATGCCGGGGAGCTGTTTTTT,CASSLTGDAGELFF
TRBD1,few,TRBV20-1,TRBJ2-3,TGCAGTGCACTCCCTCCGGGCGGACAGGCTTACACAGATACGCAGTATTTT,CSALPPGGQAYTDTQYF
TRBD2,few,TRBV7-2,TRBJ2-3,TGTGCCAGCACACGACTGAGCGGGAGTTGGGCAGATACGCAGTATTTT,CASTRLSGSWADTQYF
TRBD2,.,TRBV20-1,TRBJ2-1,TGCAGTGCTAGGACTAGCGGGGCCCTGAGTGAGCAGTTCTTC,CSARTSGALSEQFF
.,many,TRBV12-3/TRBV12-4,TRBJ2-2,TGTGCCAGCAGCCCGGGACGAGGACGTACCGGGGAGCTGTTTTTT,CASSPGRGRTGELFF
TRBD2,few,TRBV9,TRBJ2-1,TGTGCCAGCAGGCAATTTAGCGGGGGGGCAGAAGAGCAGTTCTTC,CASRQFSGGAEEQFF
.,many,TRBV6-5,TRBJ2-1,TGTGCCAGCAGCTGGGGGGATGAGCAGTTCTTC,CASSWGDEQFF
.,few,TRBV3-1,TRBJ2-2,TGTGCCAGCAGCCCTCCGGCGGGGCGAAGAACCGGGGAGCTGTTTTTT,CASSPPAGRRTGELFF
.,many,TRBV27,TRBJ1-5,TGTGCCAGCAGTGGATTAAATCAGCCCCAGCATTTT,CASSGLNQPQHF
TRBD2,many,TRBV15,TRBJ2-7,TGTGCCACCAGCAGAGACGATCGACTAGCGGTTTCCTACGAGCAGTACTTC,CATSRDDRLAVSYEQYF
.,.,TRBV6-1,TRBJ2-4,TGTGCCAGCAGGAACGTGGGGGCCAAAAACATTCAGTACTTC,CASRNVGAKNIQYF
.,.,TRBV5-1,TRBJ1-1,TGCGCCAGCAGCTTGGAATCGGGATTGAACACTGAAGCTTTCTTT,CASSLESGLNTEAFF
.,.,TRBV3-1,TRBJ2-1,TGTGCCAGCAGCCAAGACAGGGCTGGGAACCTAAACAATGAGCAGTTCTTC,CASSQDRAGNLNNEQFF
.,few,TRBV21-1,TRBJ1-5,TGTGCCAGCAGCACAGACAATGGGAGGGACAATCAGCCCCAGCATTTT,CASSTDNGRDNQPQHF
TRBD1,many,TRBV10-3,TRBJ1-1,TGTGCCATCAGTGCCGTGGACAGGGAAGCTTTCTTT,CAISAVDREAFF
TRBD2,few,TRBV3-1,TRBJ2-5,TGTGCCAGCAGCCATTGGACTAGCGGGAGTAGGGAGACCCAGTACTTC,CASSHWTSGSRETQYF